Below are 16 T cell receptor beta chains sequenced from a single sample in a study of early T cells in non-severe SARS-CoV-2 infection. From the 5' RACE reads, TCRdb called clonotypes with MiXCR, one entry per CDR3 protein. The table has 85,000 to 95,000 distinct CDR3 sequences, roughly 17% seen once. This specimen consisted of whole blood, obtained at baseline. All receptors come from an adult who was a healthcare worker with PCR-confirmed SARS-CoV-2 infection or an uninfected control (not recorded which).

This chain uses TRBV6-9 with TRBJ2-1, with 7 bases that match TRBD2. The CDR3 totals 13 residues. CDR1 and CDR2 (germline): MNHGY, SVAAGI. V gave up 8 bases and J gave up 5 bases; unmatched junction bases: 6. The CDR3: CASLREGDNEQFF. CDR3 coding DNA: TGTGCCAGCCTGAGGGAGGGCGACAATGAGCAGTTCTTC.

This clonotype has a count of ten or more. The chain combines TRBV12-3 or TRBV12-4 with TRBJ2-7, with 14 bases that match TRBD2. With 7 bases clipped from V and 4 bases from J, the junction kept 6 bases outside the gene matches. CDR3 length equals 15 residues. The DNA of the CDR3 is TGTGCCAGCACAAGCCGACTAGCGGGAGGGTACGAGCAGTACTTC. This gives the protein CASTSRLAGGYEQYF.

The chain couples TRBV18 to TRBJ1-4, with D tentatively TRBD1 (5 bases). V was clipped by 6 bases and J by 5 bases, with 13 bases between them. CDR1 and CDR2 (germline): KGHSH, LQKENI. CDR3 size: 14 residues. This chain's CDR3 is CASSPGTVNEKLFF. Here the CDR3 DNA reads TGTGCCAGCTCCCCCGGGACCGTCAATGAAAAACTGTTTTTT.

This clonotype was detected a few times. CDR3 bases: TGTGCCAGCTCACCATCCTTAGATACGCAGTATTTT. This codes for CASSPSLDTQYF. This chain links TRBV18 with TRBJ2-3, with D unclear. V lost 2 bases, J lost 5 bases, and 5 bases lay in between. The germline V gene encodes CDR1 KGHSH and CDR2 LQKENI. The CDR3 runs 12 residues.

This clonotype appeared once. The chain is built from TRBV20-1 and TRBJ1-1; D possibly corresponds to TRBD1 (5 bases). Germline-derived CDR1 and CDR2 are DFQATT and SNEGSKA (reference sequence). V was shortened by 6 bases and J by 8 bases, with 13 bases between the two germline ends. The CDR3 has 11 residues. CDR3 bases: TGCAGTGCCCCGAGACAGATAGAAGCTTTCTTT. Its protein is CSAPRQIEAFF.

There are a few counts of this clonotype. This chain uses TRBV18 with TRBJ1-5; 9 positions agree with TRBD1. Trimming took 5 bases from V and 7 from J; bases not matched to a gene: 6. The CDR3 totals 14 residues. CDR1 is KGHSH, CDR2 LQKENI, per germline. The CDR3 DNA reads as TGTGCCAGCTCATTGGGACAGGGAAGACAGCCCCAGCATTTT. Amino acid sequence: CASSLGQGRQPQHF.

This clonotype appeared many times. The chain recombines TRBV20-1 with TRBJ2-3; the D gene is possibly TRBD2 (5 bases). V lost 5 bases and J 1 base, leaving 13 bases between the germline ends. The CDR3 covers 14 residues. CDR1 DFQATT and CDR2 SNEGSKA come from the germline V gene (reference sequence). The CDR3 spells CSACTSKGTDTQYF. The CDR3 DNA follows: TGCAGTGCTTGCACTAGTAAGGGCACAGATACGCAGTATTTT.

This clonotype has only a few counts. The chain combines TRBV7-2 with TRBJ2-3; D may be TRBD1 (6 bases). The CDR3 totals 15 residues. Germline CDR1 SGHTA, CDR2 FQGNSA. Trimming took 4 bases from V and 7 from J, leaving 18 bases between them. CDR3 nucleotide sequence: TGTGCCAGCAGCTCTACAGGGTTTGGGTCAAATACGCAGTATTTT. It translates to CASSSTGFGSNTQYF.

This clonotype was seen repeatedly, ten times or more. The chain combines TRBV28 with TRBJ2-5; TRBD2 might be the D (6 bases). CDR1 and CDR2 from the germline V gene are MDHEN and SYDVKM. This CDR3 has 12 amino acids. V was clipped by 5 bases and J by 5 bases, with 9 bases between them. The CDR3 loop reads CASSRGFETQYF. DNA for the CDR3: TGTGCCAGCAGTCGGGGGTTCGAGACCCAGTACTTC.

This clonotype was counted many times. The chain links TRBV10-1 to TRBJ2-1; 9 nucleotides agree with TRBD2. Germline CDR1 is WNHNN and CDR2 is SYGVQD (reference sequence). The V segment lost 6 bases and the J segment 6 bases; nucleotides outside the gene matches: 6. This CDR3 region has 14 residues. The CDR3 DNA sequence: TGCGCCAGCAGGGGTCTAGCGGGAATCAATGAGCAGTTCTTC. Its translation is CASRGLAGINEQFF.

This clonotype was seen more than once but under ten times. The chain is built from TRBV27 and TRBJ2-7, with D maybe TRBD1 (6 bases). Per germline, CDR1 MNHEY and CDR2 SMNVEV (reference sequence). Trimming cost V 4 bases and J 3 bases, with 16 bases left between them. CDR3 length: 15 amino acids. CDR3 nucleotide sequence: TGTGCCAGCAGTTCAGAACCCAGGGGTCTCTACGAGCAGTACTTC. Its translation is CASSSEPRGLYEQYF.

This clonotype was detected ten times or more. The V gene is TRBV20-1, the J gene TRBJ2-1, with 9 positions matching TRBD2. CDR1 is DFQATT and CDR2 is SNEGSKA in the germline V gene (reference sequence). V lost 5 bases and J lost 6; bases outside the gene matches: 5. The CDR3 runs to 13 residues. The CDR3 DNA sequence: TGCAGTGCTCCGGGACTAGCAACCAATGAGCAGTTCTTC. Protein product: CSAPGLATNEQFF.

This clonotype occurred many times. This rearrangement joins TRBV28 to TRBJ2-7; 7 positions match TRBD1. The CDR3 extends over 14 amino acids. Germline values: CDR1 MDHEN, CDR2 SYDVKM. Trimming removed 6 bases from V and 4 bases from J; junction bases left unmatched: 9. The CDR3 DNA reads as TGTGCCAGCAGGAGCCGGACAGGCTTTTACGAGCAGTACTTC. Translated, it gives CASRSRTGFYEQYF.

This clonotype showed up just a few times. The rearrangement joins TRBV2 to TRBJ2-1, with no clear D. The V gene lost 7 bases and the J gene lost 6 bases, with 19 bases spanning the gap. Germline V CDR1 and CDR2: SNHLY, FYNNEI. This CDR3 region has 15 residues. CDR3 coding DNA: TGTGCCAGCAATACCGAAAAGACGGCCATCAATGAGCAGTTCTTC. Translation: CASNTEKTAINEQFF.

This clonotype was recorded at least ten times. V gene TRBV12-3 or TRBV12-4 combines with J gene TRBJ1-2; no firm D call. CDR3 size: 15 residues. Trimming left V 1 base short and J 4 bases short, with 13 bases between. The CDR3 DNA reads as TGTGCCAGCAGTTTAGTAGCCAGTGCCGGCTATGGCTACACCTTC. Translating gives CASSLVASAGYGYTF.

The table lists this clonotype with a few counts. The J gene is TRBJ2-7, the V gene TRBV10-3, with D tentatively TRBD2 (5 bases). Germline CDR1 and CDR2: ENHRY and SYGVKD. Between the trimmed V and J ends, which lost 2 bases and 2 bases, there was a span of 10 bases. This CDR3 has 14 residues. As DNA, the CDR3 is TGTGCCATCAGTGAGCAGAGCGGACCCTACGAGCAGTACTTC. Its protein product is CAISEQSGPYEQYF.